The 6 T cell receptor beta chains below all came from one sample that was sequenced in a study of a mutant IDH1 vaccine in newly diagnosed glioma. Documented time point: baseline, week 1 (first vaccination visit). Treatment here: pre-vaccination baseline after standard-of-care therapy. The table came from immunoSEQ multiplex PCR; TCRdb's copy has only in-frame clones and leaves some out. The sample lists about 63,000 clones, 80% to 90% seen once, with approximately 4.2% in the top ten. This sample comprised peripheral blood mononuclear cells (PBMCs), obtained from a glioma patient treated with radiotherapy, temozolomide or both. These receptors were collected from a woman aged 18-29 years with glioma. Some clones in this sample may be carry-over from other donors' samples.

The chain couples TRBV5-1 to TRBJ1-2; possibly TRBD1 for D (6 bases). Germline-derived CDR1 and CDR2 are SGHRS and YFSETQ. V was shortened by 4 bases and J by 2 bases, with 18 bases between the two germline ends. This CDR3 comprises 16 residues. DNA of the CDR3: TGCGCCAGCAGCCGATCTCGGACAGAGTCGAACTATGGCTACACCTTC. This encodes CASSRSRTESNYGYTF.

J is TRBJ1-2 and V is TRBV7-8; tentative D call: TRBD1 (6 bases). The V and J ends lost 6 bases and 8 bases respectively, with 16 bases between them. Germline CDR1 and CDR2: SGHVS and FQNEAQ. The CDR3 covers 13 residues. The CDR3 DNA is TGTGCCAGCAGACCAAGGGGGGGAGGCGGCTACACCTTC. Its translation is CASRPRGGGGYTF.

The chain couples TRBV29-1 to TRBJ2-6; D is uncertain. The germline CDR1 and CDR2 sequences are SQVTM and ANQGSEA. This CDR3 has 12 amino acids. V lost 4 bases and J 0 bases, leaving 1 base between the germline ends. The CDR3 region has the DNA TGCAGCGTTGGCTCTGGGGCCAACGTCCTGACTTTC. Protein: CSVGSGANVLTF.

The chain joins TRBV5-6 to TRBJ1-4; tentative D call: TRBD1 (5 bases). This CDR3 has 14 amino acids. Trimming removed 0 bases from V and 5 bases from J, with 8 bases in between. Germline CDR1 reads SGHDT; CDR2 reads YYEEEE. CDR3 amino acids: CASSLAGTNEKLFF. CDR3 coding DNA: TGTGCCAGCAGCTTGGCCGGGACGAATGAAAAACTGTTTTTT.

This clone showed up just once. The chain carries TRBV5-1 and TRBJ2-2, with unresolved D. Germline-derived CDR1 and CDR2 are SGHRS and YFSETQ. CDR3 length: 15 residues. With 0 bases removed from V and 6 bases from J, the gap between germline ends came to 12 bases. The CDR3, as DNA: TGCGCCAGCAGCTTGGCCGTGGGTAAGGCCGGGGAGCTGTTTTTT. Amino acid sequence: CASSLAVGKAGELFF.

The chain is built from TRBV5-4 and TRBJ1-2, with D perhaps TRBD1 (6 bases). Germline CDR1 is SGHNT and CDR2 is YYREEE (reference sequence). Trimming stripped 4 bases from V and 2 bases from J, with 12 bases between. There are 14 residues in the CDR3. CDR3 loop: CASSVQGGNYGYTF. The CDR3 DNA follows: TGTGCCAGCAGCGTACAGGGTGGGAACTATGGCTACACCTTC.